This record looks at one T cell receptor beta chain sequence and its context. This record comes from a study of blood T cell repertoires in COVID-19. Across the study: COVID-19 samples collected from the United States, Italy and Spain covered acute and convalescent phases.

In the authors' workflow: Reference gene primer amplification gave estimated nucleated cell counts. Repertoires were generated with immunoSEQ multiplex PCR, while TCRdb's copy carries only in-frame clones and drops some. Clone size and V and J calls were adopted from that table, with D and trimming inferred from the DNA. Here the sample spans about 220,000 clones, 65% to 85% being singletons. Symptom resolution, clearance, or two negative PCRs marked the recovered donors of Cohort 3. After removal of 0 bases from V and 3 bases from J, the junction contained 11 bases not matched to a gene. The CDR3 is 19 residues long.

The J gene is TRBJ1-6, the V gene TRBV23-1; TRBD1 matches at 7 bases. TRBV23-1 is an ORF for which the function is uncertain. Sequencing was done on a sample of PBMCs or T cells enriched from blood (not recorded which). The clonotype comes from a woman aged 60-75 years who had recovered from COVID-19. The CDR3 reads CASSQSYRGSTLYNSPLHF. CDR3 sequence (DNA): TGCGCCAGCAGTCAATCTTACAGGGGCTCAACCCTCTATAATTCACCCCTCCACTTT.